The next 17 T cell receptor beta chains were all read from a single sample in a study of persistence of HIV-infected CD4 T cells. Overlapping HIV-1 Gag 15-mer peptides at 0.8 to 1 ug per peptide per mL were used. CD40L-negative CD69-negative CD45RO-high memory CD4+ T cells were sorted as populations depleted of antigen-responding cells. The libraries were made with immunoSEQ version 4 in survey mode. Only in-frame clones appear in the TCRdb table, and some are missing; sequencing was by immunoSEQ multiplex PCR. This table holds about 64,000 clones, 65% to 80% found once. Antigens of these TCRs are unknown. The material was CD4+ T cells sorted from PBMCs after roughly 18-hour stimulation, obtained from a patient who received antiretroviral therapy. The receptors come from an adult man with HIV who was CMV-seropositive.

This chain links TRBV5-8 with TRBJ1-2; D gene uncertain. Per the germline V gene, CDR1 is SGHTS and CDR2 is YDEGEE. CDR3 length: 14 amino acids. V shed 0 bases and J shed 4 bases, with 10 bases lying between them. The CDR3 protein is CASSLEATSYGYTF. In DNA, the CDR3 is TGTGCCAGCAGCTTGGAGGCGACTTCCTATGGCTACACCTTC. Variable domain in full (rest from reference TRBV5-8 and TRBJ1-2): EAGVTQSPTHLIKTRGQQATLRCSPISGHTSVYWYQQALGLGLQFLLWYDEGEERNRGNFPPRFSGRQFPNYSSELNVNALELEDSALYLCASSLEATSYGYTFGSGTRLTVV.

This rearrangement joins TRBV3-1 (or the pseudogene TRBV3-2) to TRBJ2-7, with 8 nucleotides matching TRBD2. The ends lost 6 bases at V and 2 bases at J; junction bases unmatched: 6. Germline lookup yields CDR1 LGHDT and CDR2 YNNKEL (reference sequence). CDR3 size: 14 residues. In DNA form, the CDR3 reads TGTGCCAGCAGAAAGCGCGGGGGGACCTACGAGCAGTACTTC. This sequence encodes CASRKRGGTYEQYF.

The V gene is TRBV29-1, the J gene TRBJ2-1, with unresolved D. V dropped 0 bases and J dropped 10 bases, with 13 bases sitting between them. The CDR3 spans 13 residues. Germline CDR1 and CDR2: SQVTM and ANQGSEA. The CDR3 nucleotides read TGCAGCGTTGAAGATCCGATACACTCGGAGCAGTTCTTC. The encoded protein is CSVEDPIHSEQFF.

The rearrangement links TRBV29-1 to TRBJ1-3; D gene ambiguous. The CDR3 contains 14 residues. Trimming took off 5 bases at V and 4 bases at J, with 15 bases between the two ends. Germline-derived CDR1 and CDR2 are SQVTM and ANQGSEA. CDR3 nucleotides: TGCAGCGTTAGGGAGGGAGCACGAGGAAACACCATATATTTT. This translates into CSVREGARGNTIYF.

The chain carries TRBV13 and TRBJ2-7, with D tentatively TRBD2 (6 bases). Trimming removed 5 bases from V and 3 bases from J, with 14 bases in between. CDR3 length: 14 amino acids. Germline V gives CDR1 PRHDT, CDR2 FYEKMQ (reference sequence). This CDR3 reads CASSQRGNYYEQYF. The CDR3 DNA is TGTGCCAGCAGCCAACGGGGGAATTACTACGAGCAGTACTTC.

The CDR3 region has the DNA TGTGCCAGTAGTTCCCGACTAGCGGGGGGCACAGATACGCAGTATTTT. It is translated as CASSSRLAGGTDTQYF. The chain links TRBV19 to TRBJ2-3; 12 nucleotides match TRBD2. V lost 5 bases to trimming and J lost 1 base; unmatched junction nucleotides: 4. Germline CDR1 LNHDA, CDR2 SQIVND (reference sequence). The CDR3 spans 16 residues.

In this sample, this clone turned up a few times. The CDR3 sequence is CASSQGRGNLNQPQHF. The CDR3, as DNA: TGTGCCAGCAGCCAAGGTAGAGGGAATCTCAATCAGCCCCAGCATTTT. The chain has TRBV4-2 and TRBJ1-5; D unclear. Germline CDR1 is LGHNA and CDR2 is YNFKEQ. Trimming removed 1 base from V and 3 bases from J, with 13 bases in between. This CDR3 has 16 residues.

The chain couples TRBV19 to TRBJ1-5; D is unresolved. The CDR3 consists of 16 residues. In germline, CDR1 is LNHDA, CDR2 SQIVND (reference sequence). Trimming shortened V by 5 bases and J by 0 bases, and 14 bases separated the two germline ends. Here the CDR3 DNA reads TGTGCCAGTAGTTTGGCCACCGGATTTAGCAATCAGCCCCAGCATTTT. It encodes CASSLATGFSNQPQHF.

The gene calls are TRBV5-1 and TRBJ2-7; D might be TRBD1 (6 bases). Germline V gene sequence: CDR1 SGHRS, CDR2 YFSETQ. Trimming cost V 2 bases and J 4 bases, with 16 bases left between them. CDR3 length: 15 residues. The CDR3 DNA is TGCGCCAGCAGCTTCGTAGGGGGAGCCGCGTACGAGCAGTACTTC. Translated: CASSFVGGAAYEQYF.

The chain has TRBV24-1 and TRBJ2-3, with TRBD2 as a possible D gene (6 bases). This CDR3 region has 18 residues. Germline CDR1 and CDR2: KGHDR and SFDVKD. V lost 4 bases and J lost 0, with 19 bases in between. The CDR3 is CATSDYTGTYSSTDTQYF. DNA of the CDR3: TGTGCCACCAGTGACTATACCGGGACTTACTCTAGCACAGATACGCAGTATTTT.

The rearrangement uses TRBV14 and TRBJ1-3; no definite D call. The germline CDR1 and CDR2 sequences are SGHDN and FVKESK. V lost 3 bases and J lost 3, with 9 bases in between. The CDR3 runs 14 residues. CDR3 bases: TGTGCCAGCAGCCAGGAAGTATATGGAAACACCATATATTTT. Translation: CASSQEVYGNTIYF.

J is TRBJ1-1 and V is TRBV5-1; D perhaps matches TRBD1 (5 bases). V was shortened by 2 bases and J by 5 bases, with 19 bases between the two germline ends. Germline V gives CDR1 SGHRS, CDR2 YFSETQ. The CDR3 has 16 amino acids. The CDR3 DNA is TGCGCCAGCAGCTTAGAGATGGGGGAGGGAGGGACTGAAGCTTTCTTT. Residues: CASSLEMGEGGTEAFF.

The CDR3 is CASSQGDRGNSPLHF. The CDR3, as DNA: TGTGCCAGCAGTCAAGGAGACAGGGGGAATTCACCCCTCCACTTT. The rearrangement joins TRBV7-9 to TRBJ1-6; 9 bases match TRBD1. This CDR3 spans 15 amino acids. J gave up 7 bases and V 6 bases, and 7 bases lay outside the gene matches. Germline V gene sequence: CDR1 SEHNR, CDR2 FQNEAQ (reference sequence).

The chain carries TRBV7-8 and TRBJ2-7; no firm D call. The CDR3 is 16 amino acids. Germline CDR1 and CDR2: SGHVS and FQNEAQ. Trimming removed 2 bases from V and 3 bases from J, with 17 bases in between. CDR3 region: CASSLRAGGGVYEQYF. The CDR3 DNA reads as TGTGCCAGCAGCTTAAGGGCAGGCGGCGGAGTCTACGAGCAGTACTTC.

This chain uses TRBV5-6 with TRBJ1-6; TRBD1 might be the D (5 bases). CDR1 SGHDT and CDR2 YYEEEE come from the germline V gene. The CDR3 is 15 amino acids. V was trimmed by 5 bases and J by 4 bases, leaving 13 bases between them. CDR3 protein: CASRKTVVYNSPLHF. CDR3 nucleotides: TGTGCCAGCAGGAAGACAGTAGTTTATAATTCACCCCTCCACTTT.

This chain links TRBV24-1 with TRBJ2-6, with D perhaps matching TRBD2 (6 bases). The ends were cut back, 5 bases at V and 0 bases at J, with 10 bases in the middle. Germline-derived CDR1 and CDR2 are KGHDR and SFDVKD. The CDR3 consists of 16 residues. The CDR3 region has the DNA TGTGCCACCAGTGGGACTAAAACCTCTGGGGCCAACGTCCTGACTTTC. Translating it yields CATSGTKTSGANVLTF.

The chain has TRBV10-3 and TRBJ1-1; D may be TRBD1 (6 bases). The germline CDR1 and CDR2 sequences are ENHRY and SYGVKD. The CDR3 is 16 amino acids. With 0 bases removed from V and 0 bases from J, the gap between germline ends came to 11 bases. The CDR3 reads CAISESKTGMNTEAFF. In DNA form, the CDR3 reads TGTGCCATCAGTGAGTCTAAGACAGGCATGAACACTGAAGCTTTCTTT.